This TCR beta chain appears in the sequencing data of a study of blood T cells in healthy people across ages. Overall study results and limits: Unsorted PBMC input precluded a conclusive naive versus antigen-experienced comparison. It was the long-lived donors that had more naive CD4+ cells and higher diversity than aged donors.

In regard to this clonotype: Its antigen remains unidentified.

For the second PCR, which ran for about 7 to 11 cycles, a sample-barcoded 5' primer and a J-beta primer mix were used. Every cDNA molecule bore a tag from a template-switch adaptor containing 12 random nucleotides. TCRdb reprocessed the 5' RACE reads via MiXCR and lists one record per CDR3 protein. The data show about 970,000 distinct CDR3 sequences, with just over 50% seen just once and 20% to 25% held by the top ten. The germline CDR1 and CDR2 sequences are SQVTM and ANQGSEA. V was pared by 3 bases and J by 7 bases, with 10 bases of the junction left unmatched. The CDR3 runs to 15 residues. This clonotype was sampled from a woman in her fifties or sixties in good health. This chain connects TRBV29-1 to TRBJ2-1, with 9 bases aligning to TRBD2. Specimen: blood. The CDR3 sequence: CSVDSAGGTRNEQFF. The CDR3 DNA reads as TGCAGCGTTGATTCGGCGGGAGGGACCAGGAATGAGCAGTTCTTC.